One sample yielded the 16 T cell receptor beta chains listed below, sequenced in a study of cytomegalovirus exposure and HLA in healthy donors (dated by TCRdb to 2017 to 2019). To prepare the library, the immunoSEQ multiplex PCR assay was applied. For the multiplex PCR, a mixture combining 60 forward primers for TCR Vbeta segments and 13 reverse primers for TCR Jbeta segments was used. TCRdb retrieved this table from immuneACCESS and kept in-frame rearrangements only. Not all clones are present; in checked studies, unresolved V genes account for under half, and no reason is known for the remainder. The sample records about 160,000 clones, approximately 80% of which are singletons. In total, the top ten clones hold 6.3% of the sample. Sequencing input: PBMCs. The receptors come from a male donor in good health and CMV-seropositive.

The chain joins TRBV27 to TRBJ2-3; perhaps TRBD1 as D (6 bases). Germline V gene sequence: CDR1 MNHEY, CDR2 SMNVEV (reference sequence). This CDR3 is 14 amino acids long. Trimming pared 6 bases from V and 3 bases from J, leaving 13 bases between. The CDR3 here is CASRDGQKTDTQYF. In DNA form, the CDR3 reads TGTGCCAGCAGAGACGGACAGAAGACAGATACGCAGTATTTT.

This clone occurred once. One end of the junction is discordant with germline, which a read error may explain. The chain recombines TRBV6-5 with TRBJ2-2; TRBD2 might be the D (6 bases). Per germline, CDR1 MNHEY and CDR2 SVGAGI. The CDR3 runs to 13 residues. The CDR3 is CASSYSSVGELFF. Here the CDR3 DNA reads TGTGCCAGCAGCTACTCTAGCGTCGGGGAGCTGTTTTTT.

The chain uses TRBV11-2 and TRBJ2-2; 9 nucleotides agree with TRBD1. Germline CDR1 is SGHAT and CDR2 is FQNNGV. The CDR3 is 17 residues long. The V and J ends lost 5 bases and 5 bases, in that order; junction bases with no gene match: 12. As DNA, the CDR3 is TGTGCCAGCAGCCATCGGAAAAGCGGGACAGGGACCGGGGAGCTGTTTTTT. Encoded protein: CASSHRKSGTGTGELFF. Full variable domain (outside the CDR3, taken from reference TRBV11-2 and TRBJ2-2): EAGVAQSPRYKIIEKRQSVAFWCNPISGHATLYWYQQILGQGPKLLIQFQNNGVVDDSQLPKDRFSAERLKGVDSTLKIQPAKLEDSAVYLCASSHRKSGTGTGELFFGEGSRLTVL.

The rearrangement links TRBV16 to TRBJ2-1; D ambiguous. Germline-derived CDR1 and CDR2 are KGHSY and FQNENV. The CDR3 sequence is 12 residues long. V was clipped by 4 bases and J by 9 bases, with 10 bases between them. The CDR3 nucleotides read TGTGCCAGCAGCCCAACTCGGAGTGAGCAGTTCTTC. Translating it yields CASSPTRSEQFF. The full variable domain, with the rest looked up from reference TRBV16 and TRBJ2-1, is GEEVAQTPKHLVRGEGQKAKLYCAPIKGHSYVFWYQQVLKNEFKFLISFQNENVFDETGMPKERFSAKCLPNSPCSLEIQATKLEDSAVYFCASSPTRSEQFFGPGTRLTVL.

V gene TRBV10-2 combines with J gene TRBJ2-4, with 13 bases lining up with TRBD2. Germline trimming cut 8 bases from V and 6 bases from J; bases unmatched to any gene: 7. The CDR3 spans 15 residues. The germline V gene encodes CDR1 WSHSY and CDR2 SAAADI. As DNA, the CDR3 is TGCGCCAGCGGAACTAGCGGGAGGGCCGGAAACATTCAGTACTTC. Translation gives CASGTSGRAGNIQYF.

In nucleotides, the CDR3 is TGTGCCAGCACCCGAAGGGGAGCTAGCGGTACGGTAGGGAACGAGCAGTACTTC. It yields the protein CASTRRGASGTVGNEQYF. The rearrangement links TRBV7-8 to TRBJ2-7; 7 bases align to TRBD2. The CDR3 covers 18 residues. Germline V gene sequence: CDR1 SGHVS, CDR2 FQNEAQ. V trimming: 7 bases; J trimming: 5 bases; junction bases outside the gene matches: 23.

This chain uses TRBV9 with TRBJ2-2; D gene uncertain. This CDR3 has 15 residues. With 4 bases removed from V and 3 bases from J, the gap between germline ends came to 13 bases. Germline V CDR1 and CDR2: SGDLS, YYNGEE. This CDR3 reads CASSLNTLDTGELFF. The CDR3 region has the DNA TGTGCCAGCAGCTTGAACACCTTGGACACCGGGGAGCTGTTTTTT.

V usage is TRBV19 and J usage is TRBJ2-1; maybe TRBD2 (5 bases). CDR1 LNHDA and CDR2 SQIVND come from the germline V gene (reference sequence). The CDR3 extends over 15 amino acids. Trimming left V 2 bases short and J 6 bases short, with 14 bases between. CDR3 coding DNA: TGTGCCAGTAGTATATCGGGGTTTCCTTCCAATGAGCAGTTCTTC. Its translation: CASSISGFPSNEQFF.

The V call is TRBV6-5, the J call TRBJ2-7, with 9 bases fitting TRBD1. After removal of 6 bases from V and 3 bases from J, the junction contained 9 bases not matched to a gene. The CDR3 sequence is 15 residues long. CDR1 is MNHEY, CDR2 SVGAGI, per germline. The CDR3 DNA follows: TGTGCCAGCAGCCCCGGGACAGGGCTTCGCTACGAGCAGTACTTC. Its protein product is CASSPGTGLRYEQYF.

The J gene is TRBJ2-1, the V gene TRBV7-2; 13 bases match TRBD2. The CDR3 is made up of 15 amino acids. Germline CDR1 and CDR2: SGHTA and FQGNSA. V trimming: 5 bases; J trimming: 7 bases; junction bases outside the gene matches: 5. The CDR3, as DNA: TGTGCCAGCAGCCAAGGGACTAGCGGGACAAATGAGCAGTTCTTC. Amino acids: CASSQGTSGTNEQFF.

The chain has TRBV11-3 and TRBJ2-3; 9 bases are shared with TRBD2. Per the germline V gene, CDR1 is SGHNT and CDR2 is YENEEA. The CDR3 consists of 16 residues. V was clipped by 0 bases and J by 11 bases; unmatched bases: 12. CDR3: CASSLEQTSGDYLQYF. CDR3 DNA sequence: TGTGCCAGCAGCTTAGAACAGACTAGCGGAGACTATTTGCAGTATTTT.

This clone has just one count. The genes are TRBV13 and TRBJ2-4, with a tentative D call TRBD1 (5 bases). This CDR3 region has 14 residues. V lost 8 bases and J lost 1, with 12 bases in between. CDR1 is PRHDT and CDR2 is FYEKMQ in the germline V gene (reference sequence). This CDR3 is CASFSRVAKNIQYF. CDR3 DNA sequence: TGTGCCAGCTTTTCCAGGGTTGCCAAAAACATTCAGTACTTC. The entire variable domain, with the rest obtained from reference TRBV13 and TRBJ2-4, is as follows: AAGVIQSPRHLIKEKRETATLKCYPIPRHDTVYWYQQGPGQDPQFLISFYEKMQSDKGSIPDRFSAQQFSDYHSELNMSSLELGDSALYFCASFSRVAKNIQYFGAGTRLSVL.

The table lists this clone with a few counts. The chain recombines TRBV5-4 with TRBJ1-6; 7 positions match TRBD1. This CDR3 is built from 15 residues. The J segment lost 8 bases and the V segment lost 4 bases, leaving 9 bases of the junction unmatched. CDR1 is SGHNT and CDR2 is YYREEE in the germline V gene (reference sequence). CDR3 DNA: TGTGCCAGCAGCGCCATACAGGGGTTGGATTCACCCCTCCACTTT. It encodes CASSAIQGLDSPLHF.

The genes are TRBV28 and TRBJ1-2; 7 positions match TRBD1. Germline CDR1 reads MDHEN; CDR2 reads SYDVKM. The CDR3 is 16 amino acids. V lost 4 bases, J lost 5 bases, and 13 bases stayed unmatched. CDR3 sequence: CASSSLRRGLGYGYTF. The CDR3 DNA is TGTGCCAGCAGTTCCCTCAGAAGGGGGCTGGGGTATGGCTACACCTTC.

J is TRBJ1-3 and V is TRBV7-2; D is unclear. Trimming removed 1 base from V and 5 bases from J, with 15 bases in between. The CDR3 runs 16 residues. CDR1 and CDR2 (germline): SGHTA, FQGNSA. The CDR3 reads CASSLERPGARNTIYF. Here the CDR3 DNA reads TGTGCCAGCAGCTTAGAAAGGCCAGGCGCTCGAAACACCATATATTTT. Drawing the rest from reference TRBV7-2 and TRBJ1-3, the complete variable domain is GAGVSQSPSNKVTEKGKDVELRCDPISGHTALYWYRQSLGQGLEFLIYFQGNSAPDKSGLPSDRFSAERTGGSVSTLTIQRTQQEDSAVYLCASSLERPGARNTIYFGEGSWLTVV.

This rearrangement joins TRBV7-9 to TRBJ1-1; a weak D match, TRBD1 (6 bases). This CDR3 is 13 amino acids long. The V gene's germline CDR1 is SEHNR and CDR2 FQNEAQ (reference sequence). Between the trimmed V and J ends, which lost 5 bases and 6 bases, there was a span of 13 bases. The CDR3 here is CASSAGGAAEAFF. CDR3 nucleotide sequence: TGTGCCAGCAGCGCTGGGGGGGCGGCTGAAGCTTTCTTT.